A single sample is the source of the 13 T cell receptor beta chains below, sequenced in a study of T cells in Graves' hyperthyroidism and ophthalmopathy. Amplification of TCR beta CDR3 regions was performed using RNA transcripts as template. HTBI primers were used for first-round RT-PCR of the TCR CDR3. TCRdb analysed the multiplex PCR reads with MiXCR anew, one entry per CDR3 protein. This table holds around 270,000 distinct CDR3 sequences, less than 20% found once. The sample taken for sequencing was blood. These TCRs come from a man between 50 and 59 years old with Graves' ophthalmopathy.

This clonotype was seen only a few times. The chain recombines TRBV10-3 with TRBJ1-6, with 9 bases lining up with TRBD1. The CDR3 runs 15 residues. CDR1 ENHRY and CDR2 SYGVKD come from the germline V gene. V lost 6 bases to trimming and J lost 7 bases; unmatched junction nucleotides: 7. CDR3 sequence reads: CAIRRQGGKNSPLHF. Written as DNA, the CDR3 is TGTGCCATCAGAAGACAGGGGGGAAAGAATTCACCCCTCCACTTT.

The CDR3 bases are TGCAGTGCCGCTTTAGGGGGCTACACCTTC. Protein: CSAALGGYTF. The gene calls are TRBV20-1 and TRBJ1-2; D is uncertain. The germline CDR1 and CDR2 sequences are DFQATT and SNEGSKA (reference sequence). V dropped 6 bases and J dropped 8 bases, with 10 bases sitting between them. The CDR3 length is 10 residues.

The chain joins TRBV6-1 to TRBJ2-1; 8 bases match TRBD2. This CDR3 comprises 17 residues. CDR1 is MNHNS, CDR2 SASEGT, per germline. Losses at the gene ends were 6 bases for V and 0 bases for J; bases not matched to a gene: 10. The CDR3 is CASRPRAGGRSYNEQFF. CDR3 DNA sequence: TGTGCCAGCAGACCCCGGGCGGGAGGACGCTCCTACAATGAGCAGTTCTTC.

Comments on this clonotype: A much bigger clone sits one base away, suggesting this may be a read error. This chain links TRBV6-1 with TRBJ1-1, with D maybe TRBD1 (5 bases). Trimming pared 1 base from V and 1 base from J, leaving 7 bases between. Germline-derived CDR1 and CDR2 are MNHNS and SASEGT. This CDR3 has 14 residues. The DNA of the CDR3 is TGTGCCAGCAGTGAAGTTGGGGGGAACACTGAAGCTTTCTTT. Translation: CASSEVGGNTEAFF.

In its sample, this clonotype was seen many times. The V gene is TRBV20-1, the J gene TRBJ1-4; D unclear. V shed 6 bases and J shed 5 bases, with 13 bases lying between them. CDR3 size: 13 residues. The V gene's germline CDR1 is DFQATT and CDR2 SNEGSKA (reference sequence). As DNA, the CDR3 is TGCAGTGCCCCGACGGGAGGGAATGAAAAACTGTTTTTT. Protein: CSAPTGGNEKLFF.

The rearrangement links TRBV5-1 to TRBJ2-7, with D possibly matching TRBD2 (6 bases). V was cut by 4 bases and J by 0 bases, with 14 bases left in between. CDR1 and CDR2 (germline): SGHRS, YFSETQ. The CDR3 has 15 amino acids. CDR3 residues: CASSGGTAISYEQYF. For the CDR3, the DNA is TGCGCCAGCAGCGGGGGGACTGCGATCTCCTACGAGCAGTACTTC.

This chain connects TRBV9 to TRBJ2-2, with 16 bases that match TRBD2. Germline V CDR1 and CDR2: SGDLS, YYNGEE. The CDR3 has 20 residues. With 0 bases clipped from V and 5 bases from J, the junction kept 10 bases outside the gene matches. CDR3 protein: CASSVATGTSGRAGTGELFF. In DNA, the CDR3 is TGTGCCAGCAGCGTAGCTACGGGGACTAGCGGGAGGGCCGGTACCGGGGAGCTGTTTTTT.

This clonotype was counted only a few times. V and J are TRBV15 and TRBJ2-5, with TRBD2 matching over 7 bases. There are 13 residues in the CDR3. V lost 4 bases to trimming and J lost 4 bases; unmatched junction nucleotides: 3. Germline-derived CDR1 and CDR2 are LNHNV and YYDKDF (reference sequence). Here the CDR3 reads CATSKIAGETQYF. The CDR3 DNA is TGTGCCACCAGCAAAATAGCGGGAGAGACCCAGTACTTC.

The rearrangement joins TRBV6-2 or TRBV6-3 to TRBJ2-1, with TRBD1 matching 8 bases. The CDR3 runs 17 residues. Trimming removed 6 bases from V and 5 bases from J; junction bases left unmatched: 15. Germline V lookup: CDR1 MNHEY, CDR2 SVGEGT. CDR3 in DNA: TGTGCCAGCAGAGGTAGCGGCCGGGACAGGACACACAATGAGCAGTTCTTC. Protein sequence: CASRGSGRDRTHNEQFF.

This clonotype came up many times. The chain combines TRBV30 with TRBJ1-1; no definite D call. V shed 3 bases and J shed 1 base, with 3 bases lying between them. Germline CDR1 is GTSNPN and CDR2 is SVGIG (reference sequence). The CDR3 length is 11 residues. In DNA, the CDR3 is TGTGCCTGGAGACAGAACACTGAAGCTTTCTTT. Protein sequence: CAWRQNTEAFF. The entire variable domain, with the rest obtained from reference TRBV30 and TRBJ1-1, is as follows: SQTIHQWPATLVQPVGSPLSLECTVEGTSNPNLYWYRQAAGRGLQLLFYSVGIGQISSEVPQNLSASRPQDRQFILSSKKLLLSDSGFYLCAWRQNTEAFFGQGTRLTVV.

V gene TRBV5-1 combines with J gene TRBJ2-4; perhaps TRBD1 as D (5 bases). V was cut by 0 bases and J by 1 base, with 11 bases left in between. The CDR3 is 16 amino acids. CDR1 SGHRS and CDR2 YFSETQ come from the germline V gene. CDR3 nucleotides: TGCGCCAGCAGCTTGGATACAGGAGCCGCCAAAAACATTCAGTACTTC. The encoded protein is CASSLDTGAAKNIQYF.

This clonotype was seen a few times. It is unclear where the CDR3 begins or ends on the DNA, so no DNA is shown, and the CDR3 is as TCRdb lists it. Here the CDR3 reads CASSFYICSAHPTGGPSYEQYF. The chain joins TRBV11-2 to TRBJ2-7; TRBD2 was called by the table and not checked on the DNA. Germline loops: CDR1 SGHAT, CDR2 FQNNGV. Including both end residues, the CDR3 is 22 amino acids long.

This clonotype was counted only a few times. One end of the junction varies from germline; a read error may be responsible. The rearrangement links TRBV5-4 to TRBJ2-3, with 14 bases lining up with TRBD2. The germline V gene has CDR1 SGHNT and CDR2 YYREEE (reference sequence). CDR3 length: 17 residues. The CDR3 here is CASSRGTSGRGADTQYF. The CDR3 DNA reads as TGCGCCAGCAGCCGGGGGACTAGCGGGAGAGGCGCAGATACGCAGTATTTT.